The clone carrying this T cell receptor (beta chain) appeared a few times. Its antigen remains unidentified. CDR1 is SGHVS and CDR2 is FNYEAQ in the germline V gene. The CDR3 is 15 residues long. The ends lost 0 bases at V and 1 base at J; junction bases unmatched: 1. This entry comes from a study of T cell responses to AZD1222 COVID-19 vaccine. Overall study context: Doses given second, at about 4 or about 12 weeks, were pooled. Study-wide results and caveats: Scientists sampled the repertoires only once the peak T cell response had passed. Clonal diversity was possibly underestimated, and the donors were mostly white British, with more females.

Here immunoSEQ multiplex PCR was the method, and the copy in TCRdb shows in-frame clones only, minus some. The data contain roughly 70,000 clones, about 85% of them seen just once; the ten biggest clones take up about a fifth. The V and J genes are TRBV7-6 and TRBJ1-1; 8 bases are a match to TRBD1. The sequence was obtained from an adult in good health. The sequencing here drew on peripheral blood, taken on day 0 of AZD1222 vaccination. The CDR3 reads CASSLATGGNTEAFF. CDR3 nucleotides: TGTGCCAGCAGCTTAGCCACAGGGGGGAACACTGAAGCTTTCTTT.